The rows below give T cell receptor beta chains drawn from one sample of a study of T cells in Graves' hyperthyroidism and ophthalmopathy. One entry per CDR3 protein results from TCRdb running MiXCR on the multiplex PCR reads. The sample contains around 360,000 distinct CDR3 sequences, around 15% of which appear only once. The sample taken for sequencing was blood. These receptors came from a woman in her sixties or seventies with Graves' ophthalmopathy. Each CDR3 is given with its conserved first and last residue. D genes are given only for firm matches. Part of the rows lack a size; the others show once, few, many or a class for expanded clones.

D: -; J: TRBJ1-3; V: TRBV4-1; size: few; DNA: TGCGCCAGCAGCCAAGACCCCCGTTGGAGCTCTGGAAACACCATATATTTT; CDR3: CASSQDPRWSSGNTIYF
D: -; J: TRBJ2-5; V: TRBV29-1; size: once; DNA: TGCAGCGCTTCTCGGGGGGCGGCGGAGATCCAGTACTTC; CDR3: CSASRGAAEIQYF
D: -; J: TRBJ2-7; V: TRBV5-1; size: many; DNA: TGCGCCGGCAGCCTTACCGACGGGGCGGGGCAGTACTTC; CDR3: CAGSLTDGAGQYF
D: -; J: TRBJ2-3; V: TRBV25-1; size: -; DNA: TGTGCCAGCAGTGCTAGCAACGCCGCAGATACGCAGTATTTT; CDR3: CASSASNAADTQYF
D: -; J: TRBJ2-7; V: TRBV29-1; size: many; DNA: TGCAGCGTAGGGGGGTCGGGAGGCTCCTACGAGCAGTACTTC; CDR3: CSVGGSGGSYEQYF
D: -; J: TRBJ2-2; V: TRBV7-9; size: many; DNA: TGTGCCAGCAGCCGCCTTTATTTAAAGGGCGACACCGGGGAGCTGTTTTTT; CDR3: CASSRLYLKGDTGELFF
D: TRBD1; J: TRBJ2-7; V: TRBV28; size: many; DNA: TGTGCCAGCAGTTTAGGACAGGGGAACTACGAGCAGTACTTC; CDR3: CASSLGQGNYEQYF
D: -; J: TRBJ2-5; V: TRBV20-1; size: many; DNA: TGCAGTGCTAGAGATCGGGGTCCAAGGACCCAGTACTTC; CDR3: CSARDRGPRTQYF
D: -; J: TRBJ2-3; V: TRBV7-2; size: many; DNA: TGTGCCAGCAGCTTAGGTCGACACACAGATACGCAGTATTTT; CDR3: CASSLGRHTDTQYF
D: TRBD1; J: TRBJ2-5; V: TRBV7-9; size: many; DNA: TGTGCCAGCAGCTTCCGGACAGGGGCGGAGACCCAGTACTTC; CDR3: CASSFRTGAETQYF
D: TRBD2; J: TRBJ2-4; V: TRBV29-1; size: many; DNA: TGCAGCGTTGACGGGGGGAGTGGCGGGGACATTCAGTACTTC; CDR3: CSVDGGSGGDIQYF
D: TRBD1; J: TRBJ1-6; V: TRBV7-8; size: many; DNA: TGTGCCAGCAGCTCCGAGACAGGGCGAGATTCACCCCTCCACTTT; CDR3: CASSSETGRDSPLHF
D: TRBD2; J: TRBJ2-7; V: TRBV20-1; size: -; DNA: TGCAGTGCTAGAGATTCGGGGGGAATAGGACTAGCGGGAGTGTACGAGCAGTACTTC; CDR3: CSARDSGGIGLAGVYEQYF
D: -; J: TRBJ2-3; V: TRBV19; size: few; DNA: TGTGCCAGTAGTTCGGCTAGTGGGGGGGATACGCAGTATTTT; CDR3: CASSSASGGDTQYF
D: TRBD1; J: TRBJ2-5; V: TRBV7-9; size: many; DNA: TGTGCCAGCAGCTTAGCCTTTAATCGACAGGGGAAAACGGAGACCCAGTACTTC; CDR3: CASSLAFNRQGKTETQYF
D: TRBD2; J: TRBJ2-5; V: TRBV6-2/TRBV6-3; size: few; DNA: TGTGCCAGCAGTTACGGCGGGAGTATGACAGTGCAAGAGACCCAGTACTTC; CDR3: CASSYGGSMTVQETQYF
D: TRBD2; J: TRBJ2-2; V: TRBV3-1; size: many; DNA: TGTGCCAGCAGCCTGGGACTAGCGGGAGTAGGAACCGGGGAGCTGTTTTTT; CDR3: CASSLGLAGVGTGELFF
D: -; J: TRBJ2-2; V: TRBV5-1; size: many; DNA: TGCGCCAGCAGCTTGGACGTTTACAGCGGAACGAACACCGGGGAGCTGTTTTTT; CDR3: CASSLDVYSGTNTGELFF
D: TRBD1; J: TRBJ2-4; V: TRBV14; size: few; DNA: TGTGCCAGCAGCTTTGACAGGGGAGGCATTCAGTACTTC; CDR3: CASSFDRGGIQYF
D: -; J: TRBJ2-5; V: TRBV28; size: many; DNA: TGTGCCAGCAGTTTGTTTGAGCGGCAAGAGACCCAGTACTTC; CDR3: CASSLFERQETQYF
D: TRBD1; J: TRBJ1-4; V: TRBV20-1; size: -; DNA: TGCAGTGTTTCAGACAGGGGCGGCGAAAAACTGTTTTTT; CDR3: CSVSDRGGEKLFF
D: TRBD2; J: TRBJ2-7; V: TRBV7-2; size: many; DNA: TGTGCCAGCAGCCGGACTAGCGTCTTCTCCTACGAGCAGTACTTC; CDR3: CASSRTSVFSYEQYF
D: -; J: TRBJ2-7; V: TRBV30; size: many; DNA: TGTGCCTGGAATAAAGGAAGGCGGGCGTACGAGCAGTACTTC; CDR3: CAWNKGRRAYEQYF
D: TRBD2; J: TRBJ2-7; V: TRBV20-1; size: many; DNA: TGCAGTGCTAGTGGGACTAGCGGGAGGGCCCTCTACGAGCAGTACTTC; CDR3: CSASGTSGRALYEQYF
D: -; J: TRBJ1-2; V: TRBV6-2/TRBV6-3; size: few; DNA: TGTGCCAGCAGAACAAGCGCAGGGAACTATGGCTACACCTTC; CDR3: CASRTSAGNYGYTF
D: -; J: TRBJ2-7; V: TRBV11-2; size: many; DNA: TGTGCCAGCAGCCCTCGGGCAGCGGCCCTTACCTACGAGCAGTACTTC; CDR3: CASSPRAAALTYEQYF
D: TRBD2; J: TRBJ2-1; V: TRBV5-1; size: many; DNA: TGCGCCAGCAGCTTGGCCGGTGGGAGGGCCGATGAGCAGTTCTTC; CDR3: CASSLAGGRADEQFF
D: TRBD2; J: TRBJ2-1; V: TRBV28; size: -; DNA: TGTGCCGGAGCGGGAGGGCCGGGCAATGAGCAGTTCTTC; CDR3: CAGAGGPGNEQFF
D: TRBD1; J: TRBJ1-4; V: TRBV11-1; size: many; DNA: TGTGCCAGCAGCAGAGACAGGGGTGAAAAACTGTTTTTT; CDR3: CASSRDRGEKLFF
D: TRBD2; J: TRBJ2-1; V: TRBV7-6; size: many; DNA: TGTGCCAGCAGCTTAGGCCCCGGGACTAGCGCTTACAATGAGCAGTTCTTC; CDR3: CASSLGPGTSAYNEQFF
D: -; J: TRBJ1-4; V: TRBV7-8; size: many; DNA: TGTGCCAGCAGCTTCCCGGGGGTTAATGAAAAACTGTTTTTT; CDR3: CASSFPGVNEKLFF
D: -; J: TRBJ2-6; V: TRBV20-1; size: many; DNA: TGCAGCCCCCGGGACGTGTCTGGGGCCAACGTCCTGACTTTC; CDR3: CSPRDVSGANVLTF
D: -; J: TRBJ2-3; V: TRBV10-3; size: few; DNA: TGTGCCATCAGTGGTAGCATGAACACAGATACGCAGTATTTT; CDR3: CAISGSMNTDTQYF
D: TRBD2; J: TRBJ2-1; V: TRBV18; size: many; DNA: TGTGCCAGCTCACCAGGCAGCGGGAGGCCTGACAATGAGCAGTTCTTC; CDR3: CASSPGSGRPDNEQFF
D: -; J: TRBJ1-5; V: TRBV7-6; size: many; DNA: TGTGCCAGCAGCTTAGCGGCTACAGGTCCGGGGAGCAATCAGCCCCAGCATTTT; CDR3: CASSLAATGPGSNQPQHF
D: -; J: TRBJ2-1; V: TRBV11-2; size: many; DNA: TGTGCCAGCAGCTTTCGACAGGACCTTGATGAGCAGTTCTTC; CDR3: CASSFRQDLDEQFF
D: -; J: TRBJ2-1; V: TRBV5-5; size: many; DNA: TGTGCCAGCAGCTTTTTGGGGGATGAGCAGTTCTTC; CDR3: CASSFLGDEQFF
D: TRBD2; J: TRBJ2-1; V: TRBV28; size: many; DNA: TGTGCCAGCAGCTTAGCGGGAGGGGCACATGAGCAGTTCTTC; CDR3: CASSLAGGAHEQFF
D: TRBD2; J: TRBJ2-1; V: TRBV20-1; size: -; DNA: TGCAGTGCACGGGGGGGCGCCTACAATGAGCAGTTCTTC; CDR3: CSARGGAYNEQFF
D: -; J: TRBJ1-2; V: TRBV28; size: few; DNA: TGTGCCAGCAGTTCCCGGACGGGCTACACCTTC; CDR3: CASSSRTGYTF
D: -; J: TRBJ2-1; V: TRBV7-2; size: many; DNA: TGTGCCAGCAGTCTTATAGCGCGGGCCTACAATGAGCAGTTCTTC; CDR3: CASSLIARAYNEQFF
D: -; J: TRBJ2-2; V: TRBV14; size: many; DNA: TGTGCCAGCAGCCAAGATTGGGGGAACACCGGGGAGCTGTTTTTT; CDR3: CASSQDWGNTGELFF
D: -; J: TRBJ2-1; V: TRBV12-3/TRBV12-4; size: many; DNA: TGTGCCAGCAGCAGGGGAACCAATGAGCAGTTCTTC; CDR3: CASSRGTNEQFF
D: TRBD2; J: TRBJ2-1; V: TRBV29-1; size: few; DNA: TGCAGCGTATTACTAGCGGGAGGCAATGAGCAGTTCTTC; CDR3: CSVLLAGGNEQFF
D: -; J: TRBJ1-1; V: TRBV28; size: -; DNA: TGTGCCAGCAGTGGCACTACGAACACTGAAGCTTTCTTT; CDR3: CASSGTTNTEAFF
D: -; J: TRBJ2-2; V: TRBV30; size: many; DNA: TGTGCCTGGAGTGTACAGGGCAGTTGGACCGGGGAGCTGTTTTTT; CDR3: CAWSVQGSWTGELFF
D: -; J: TRBJ2-2; V: TRBV12-5; size: few; DNA: TGTGCTAGTGGTTTGTGGCCAAACACCGGGGAGCTGTTTTTT; CDR3: CASGLWPNTGELFF
D: -; J: TRBJ2-3; V: TRBV6-2/TRBV6-3; size: many; DNA: TGTGCCAGCAGTTACTCTCAGGGGATGACAGATACGCAGTATTTT; CDR3: CASSYSQGMTDTQYF
D: -; J: TRBJ1-2; V: TRBV10-1; size: -; DNA: TGCGCCGGCAGTGAAGACAGGCGGTTCGGCTACACCTTC; CDR3: CAGSEDRRFGYTF
D: TRBD1; J: TRBJ1-5; V: TRBV6-1; size: many; DNA: TGTGCCAGCAGTGATCCGGCAGGGGGCGACGGCAATCAGCCCCAGCATTTT; CDR3: CASSDPAGGDGNQPQHF
D: TRBD2; J: TRBJ2-1; V: TRBV28; size: -; DNA: TGTGCCAGCAGTTTATTGACTAGCGGACGCTACAATGAGCAGTTCTTC; CDR3: CASSLLTSGRYNEQFF
D: -; J: TRBJ2-1; V: TRBV12-3/TRBV12-4; size: many; DNA: TGTGCCAGCAGTCCTAGGGGAAGCTCCTACAATGAGCAGTTCTTC; CDR3: CASSPRGSSYNEQFF
D: -; J: TRBJ2-5; V: TRBV15; size: many; DNA: TGTGCCACCAGCACGGGAGATCGGGAGACCCAGTACTTC; CDR3: CATSTGDRETQYF